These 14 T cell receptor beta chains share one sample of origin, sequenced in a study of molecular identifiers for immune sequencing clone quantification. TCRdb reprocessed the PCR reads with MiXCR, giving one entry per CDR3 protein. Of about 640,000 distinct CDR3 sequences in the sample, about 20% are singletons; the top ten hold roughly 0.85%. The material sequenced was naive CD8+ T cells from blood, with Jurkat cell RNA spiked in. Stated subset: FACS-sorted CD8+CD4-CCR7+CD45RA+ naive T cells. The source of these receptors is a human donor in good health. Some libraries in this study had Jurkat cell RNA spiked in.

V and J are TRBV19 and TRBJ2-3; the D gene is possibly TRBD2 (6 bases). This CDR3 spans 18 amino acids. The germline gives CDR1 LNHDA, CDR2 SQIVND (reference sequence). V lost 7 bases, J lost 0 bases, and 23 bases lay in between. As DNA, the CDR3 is TGTGCCAGTAATATCACCTACGGGGGTTCCTCTAGCACAGATACGCAGTATTTT. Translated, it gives CASNITYGGSSSTDTQYF.

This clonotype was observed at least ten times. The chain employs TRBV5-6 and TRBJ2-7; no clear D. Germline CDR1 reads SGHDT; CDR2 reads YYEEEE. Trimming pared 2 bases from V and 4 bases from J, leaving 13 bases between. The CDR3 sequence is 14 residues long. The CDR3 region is CASSFWARRYEQYF. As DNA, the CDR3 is TGTGCCAGCAGCTTTTGGGCAAGGCGATACGAGCAGTACTTC.

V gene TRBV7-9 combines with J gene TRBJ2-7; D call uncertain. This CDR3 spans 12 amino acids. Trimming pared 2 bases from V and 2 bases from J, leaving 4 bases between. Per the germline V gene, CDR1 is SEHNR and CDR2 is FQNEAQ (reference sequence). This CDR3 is CASSLNAYEQYF. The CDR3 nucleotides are TGTGCCAGCAGCTTAAATGCCTACGAGCAGTACTTC.

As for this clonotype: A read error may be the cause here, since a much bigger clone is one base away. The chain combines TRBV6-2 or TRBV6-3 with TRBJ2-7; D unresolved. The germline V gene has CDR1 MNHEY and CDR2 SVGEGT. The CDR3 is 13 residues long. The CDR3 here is CASSYSQTYEHYF. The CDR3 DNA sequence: TGTGCCAGCAGTTACTCACAGACCTACGAGCACTACTTC.

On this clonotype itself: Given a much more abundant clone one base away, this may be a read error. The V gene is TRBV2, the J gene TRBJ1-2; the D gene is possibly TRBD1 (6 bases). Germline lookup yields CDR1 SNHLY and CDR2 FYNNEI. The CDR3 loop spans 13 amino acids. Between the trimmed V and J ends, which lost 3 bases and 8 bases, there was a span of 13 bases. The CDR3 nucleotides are TGTGCCAGCAGTGACGGACAGCCCAGAGGCTACACCTTC. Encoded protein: CASSDGQPRGYTF.

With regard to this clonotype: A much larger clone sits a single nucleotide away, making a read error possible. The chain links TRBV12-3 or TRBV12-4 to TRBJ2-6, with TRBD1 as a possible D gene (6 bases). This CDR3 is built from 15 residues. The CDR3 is CAGSPTGSGANVLTF. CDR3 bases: TGTGCCGGCAGCCCAACAGGGTCTGGGGCCAACGTCCTGACTTTC.

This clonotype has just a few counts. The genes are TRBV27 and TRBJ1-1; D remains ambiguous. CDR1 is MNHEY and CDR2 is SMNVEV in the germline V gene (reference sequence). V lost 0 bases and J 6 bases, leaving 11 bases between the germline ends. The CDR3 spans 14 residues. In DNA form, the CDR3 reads TGTGCCAGCAGTTTATCGGGCCTGGGAGCTGAAGCTTTCTTT. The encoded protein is CASSLSGLGAEAFF.

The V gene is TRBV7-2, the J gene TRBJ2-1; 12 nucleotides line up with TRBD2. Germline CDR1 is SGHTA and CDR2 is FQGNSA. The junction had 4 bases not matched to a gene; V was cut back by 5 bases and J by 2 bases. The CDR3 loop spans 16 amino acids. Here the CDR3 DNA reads TGTGCCAGCAGCGGACGACTAGCGGGGGCCTACAATGAGCAGTTCTTC. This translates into CASSGRLAGAYNEQFF.

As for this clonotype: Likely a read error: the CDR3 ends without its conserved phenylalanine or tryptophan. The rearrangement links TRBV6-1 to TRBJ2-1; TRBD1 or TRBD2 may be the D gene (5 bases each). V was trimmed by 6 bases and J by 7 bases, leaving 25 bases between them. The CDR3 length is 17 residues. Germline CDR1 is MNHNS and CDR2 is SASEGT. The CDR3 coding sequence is TGTGCCAGCAGGACCCCACATAGGGACGCTGGGTGGAATGAGCAGTTCATC. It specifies CASRTPHRDAGWNEQFI.

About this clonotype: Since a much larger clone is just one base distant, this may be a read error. The CDR3 is CASNQFRGRMIDTQYF. The DNA for the CDR3 is TGCGCCAGCAACCAATTTAGAGGGAGAATGATAGATACGCAGTATTTT. V is TRBV5-1 and J is TRBJ2-3; a possible D gene is TRBD2 (5 bases). Trimming took off 6 bases at V and 5 bases at J, with 22 bases between the two ends. CDR3 length equals 16 residues. CDR1 is SGHRS and CDR2 is YFSETQ in the germline V gene.

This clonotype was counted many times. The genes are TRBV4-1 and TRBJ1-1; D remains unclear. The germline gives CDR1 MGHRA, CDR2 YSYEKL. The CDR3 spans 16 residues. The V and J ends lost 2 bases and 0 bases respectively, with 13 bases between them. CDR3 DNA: TGCGCCAGCAGCCAAAAGACGGGGATAATGAACACTGAAGCTTTCTTT. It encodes CASSQKTGIMNTEAFF.

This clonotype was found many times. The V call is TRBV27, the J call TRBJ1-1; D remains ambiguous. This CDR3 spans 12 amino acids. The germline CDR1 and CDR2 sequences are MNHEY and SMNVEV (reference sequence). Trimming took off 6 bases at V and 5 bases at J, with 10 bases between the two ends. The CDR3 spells CASSLIGTEAFF. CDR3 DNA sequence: TGTGCCAGCAGCCTAATAGGGACTGAAGCTTTCTTT.

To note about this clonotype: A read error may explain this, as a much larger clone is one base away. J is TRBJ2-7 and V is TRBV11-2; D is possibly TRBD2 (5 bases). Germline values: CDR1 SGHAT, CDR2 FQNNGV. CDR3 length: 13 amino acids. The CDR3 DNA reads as TGTGCCAGCAGCTTAGTGTCAGACTACGAGCAGTGCTTC. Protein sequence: CASSLVSDYEQCF.

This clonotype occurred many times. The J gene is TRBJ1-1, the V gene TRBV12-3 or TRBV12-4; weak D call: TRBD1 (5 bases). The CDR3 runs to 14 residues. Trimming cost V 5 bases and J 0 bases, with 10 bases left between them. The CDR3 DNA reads TGTGCCAGCAGTGGTTCAGGGATGAACACTGAAGCTTTCTTT. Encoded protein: CASSGSGMNTEAFF.